This is a list of T cell receptor beta chains from one sample in a study of regulatory T cells in long-lasting Graves disease. TCRdb re-called the multiplex PCR reads with MiXCR, one entry per CDR3 protein. The data hold hundreds of thousands of distinct CDR3 sequences, with about 15% observed a single time. The same data also went into a second study, on T cells in Graves' hyperthyroidism and ophthalmopathy.

The source was peripheral blood mononuclear cells (PBMCs), collected at new diagnosis, from a patient treated with antithyroid drugs. The receptor source for this set is a woman aged 30 to 39 with Graves disease. CDR3s include the opening cysteine and the closing phenylalanine or tryptophan. Each record gives: CDR3 DNA, CDR3 protein, D gene, J gene, clone size, V gene. D genes are given only for firm matches. Size is stated for part of the rows, as once, few or many counts, or as a class when the clone is expanded.

CDR3nt: TGTGCCAGCAGCTTAGGGCGGGGGACAGGGTTTCGTCGGTCACCCCTCCACTTT
CDR3aa: CASSLGRGTGFRRSPLHF
d_gene: TRBD1
j_gene: TRBJ1-6
abundance: few
v_gene: TRBV7-2

CDR3nt: TGCGCCAGCAGCGGGACCCGGGGCCTAAATTTT
CDR3aa: CASSGTRGLNF
d_gene: -
j_gene: TRBJ2-3
abundance: few
v_gene: TRBV5-1

CDR3nt: TGTGCCAGCAGTGGAAATGGACTAGCGGGAGCTGGGGAGTACTTC
CDR3aa: CASSGNGLAGAGEYF
d_gene: TRBD2
j_gene: TRBJ2-7
abundance: -
v_gene: TRBV2

CDR3nt: TGTGCCAGCAGCTTCACCGGGACAGGGACCGAGCAGTACTTC
CDR3aa: CASSFTGTGTEQYF
d_gene: TRBD1
j_gene: TRBJ2-7
abundance: many
v_gene: TRBV13

CDR3nt: TGTGCCAGCAGTTTGCGACAGGGGGGGATACAGCCCCAGCATTTT
CDR3aa: CASSLRQGGIQPQHF
d_gene: TRBD1
j_gene: TRBJ1-5
abundance: many
v_gene: TRBV28

CDR3nt: TGTGCCAGCAGTTTCACCACGCCGACCTCACCCCTCCACTTT
CDR3aa: CASSFTTPTSPLHF
d_gene: -
j_gene: TRBJ1-6
abundance: -
v_gene: TRBV28

CDR3nt: TGTGCCATCAGTGATAACCGGGACACTAAAGCCTATGGCTACACCTTC
CDR3aa: CAISDNRDTKAYGYTF
d_gene: -
j_gene: TRBJ1-2
abundance: many
v_gene: TRBV10-3

CDR3nt: TGTGCCAGCAGCCGCCGGACAGGGGTTGGTGAAAAACTGTTTTTT
CDR3aa: CASSRRTGVGEKLFF
d_gene: TRBD1
j_gene: TRBJ1-4
abundance: few
v_gene: TRBV3-1

CDR3nt: TGTGCCAGCAGCTTCGCCTACAATGAGCAGTTCTTC
CDR3aa: CASSFAYNEQFF
d_gene: -
j_gene: TRBJ2-1
abundance: -
v_gene: TRBV7-2

CDR3nt: TGCGCCAGCAGCTTGTCGGCAGCCGGCTCTGGAAACACCATATATTTT
CDR3aa: CASSLSAAGSGNTIYF
d_gene: -
j_gene: TRBJ1-3
abundance: few
v_gene: TRBV5-1

CDR3nt: TGTGCCATCTCCAGGAATGTAGGTAGCGGGAGTACGGGGAAGACCCAGTACTTC
CDR3aa: CAISRNVGSGSTGKTQYF
d_gene: TRBD2
j_gene: TRBJ2-5
abundance: -
v_gene: TRBV10-3

CDR3nt: TGTGCCTATTTTAGCGGGACCGGGGAGCTGTTTTTT
CDR3aa: CAYFSGTGELFF
d_gene: TRBD2
j_gene: TRBJ2-2
abundance: -
v_gene: TRBV30

CDR3nt: TGTGCCAGCAGCGATTCGGCCAGGGCGGATACGCAGTATTTT
CDR3aa: CASSDSARADTQYF
d_gene: -
j_gene: TRBJ2-3
abundance: -
v_gene: TRBV3-1

CDR3nt: TGTGCCAGCAGCCCGGACAAGGGGGGACTCGAACAAGAGACCCAGTACTTC
CDR3aa: CASSPDKGGLEQETQYF
d_gene: -
j_gene: TRBJ2-5
abundance: -
v_gene: TRBV7-2

CDR3nt: TGTGCCAGCAGTTCAGGAGGGTTTGGGTCCTACGAGCAGTACTTC
CDR3aa: CASSSGGFGSYEQYF
d_gene: -
j_gene: TRBJ2-7
abundance: many
v_gene: TRBV28

CDR3nt: TGTGCCAGCAGCTACTCTTGGGACACCGGGGAGCTGTTTTTT
CDR3aa: CASSYSWDTGELFF
d_gene: -
j_gene: TRBJ2-2
abundance: -
v_gene: TRBV7-2

CDR3nt: TGTGCCAGCAGGCAAGACAGCTCTGGGGCCAACGTCCTGACTTTC
CDR3aa: CASRQDSSGANVLTF
d_gene: -
j_gene: TRBJ2-6
abundance: -
v_gene: TRBV6-1

CDR3nt: TGTGCCAGCAGCCTCCTGGGACCCCTTTTGTCCGAGCAGTACTTC
CDR3aa: CASSLLGPLLSEQYF
d_gene: -
j_gene: TRBJ2-7
abundance: many
v_gene: TRBV28

CDR3nt: TGCAGTGCTCGACGACCTGATAATGGCTACACCTTC
CDR3aa: CSARRPDNGYTF
d_gene: -
j_gene: TRBJ1-2
abundance: -
v_gene: TRBV20-1

CDR3nt: TGTGCCAGCACCTCGGGTAGGGAACATAGCAATCAGCCCCAGCATTTT
CDR3aa: CASTSGREHSNQPQHF
d_gene: -
j_gene: TRBJ1-5
abundance: many
v_gene: TRBV28

CDR3nt: TGTGCCAGCAGCTTGAGCGGCCGAAACTACAATGAGCAGTTCTTC
CDR3aa: CASSLSGRNYNEQFF
d_gene: -
j_gene: TRBJ2-1
abundance: few
v_gene: TRBV11-2

CDR3nt: TGTGCCAGCAGTGGACCCGGGACAGGGTACCGGAATGAGCAGTTCTTC
CDR3aa: CASSGPGTGYRNEQFF
d_gene: TRBD1
j_gene: TRBJ2-1
abundance: many
v_gene: TRBV28

CDR3nt: TGTGCCAGCAGCCTAGACCAGACCTTCTATGGCTACACCTTC
CDR3aa: CASSLDQTFYGYTF
d_gene: -
j_gene: TRBJ1-2
abundance: -
v_gene: TRBV7-2

CDR3nt: TGTGCCAGCAGGGCAGACAGGGTTGGCGAGCAGTACTTC
CDR3aa: CASRADRVGEQYF
d_gene: TRBD1
j_gene: TRBJ2-7
abundance: many
v_gene: TRBV2

CDR3nt: TGTGCCAGCAGTTACGTCAGAGAAGCTTTCTTT
CDR3aa: CASSYVREAFF
d_gene: -
j_gene: TRBJ1-1
abundance: many
v_gene: TRBV6-5

CDR3nt: TGCGCCAGCAGTGAGTGGGGGACAGGCCTCCAAGAGACCCAGTACTTC
CDR3aa: CASSEWGTGLQETQYF
d_gene: TRBD1
j_gene: TRBJ2-5
abundance: -
v_gene: TRBV10-2

CDR3nt: TGTGCCTGGAGTGTAGGTTCGGCGATCAGGTCTGAAGCTTTCTTT
CDR3aa: CAWSVGSAIRSEAFF
d_gene: -
j_gene: TRBJ1-1
abundance: -
v_gene: TRBV30

CDR3nt: TGCGCCAGCAGCCAAGTCTTCCGGGACTCCAATGAGCAGTTCTTC
CDR3aa: CASSQVFRDSNEQFF
d_gene: -
j_gene: TRBJ2-1
abundance: few
v_gene: TRBV4-1

CDR3nt: TGTGCCAGCAGCTTATTGTTGACTAGCCGCACAGATACGCAGTATTTT
CDR3aa: CASSLLLTSRTDTQYF
d_gene: TRBD2
j_gene: TRBJ2-3
abundance: many
v_gene: TRBV7-2

CDR3nt: TGTGCCAGTAGTATTTTGGGGGTACAGTCAGGTAACACCGGGGAGCTGTTTTTT
CDR3aa: CASSILGVQSGNTGELFF
d_gene: -
j_gene: TRBJ2-2
abundance: few
v_gene: TRBV19

CDR3nt: TGCAGTGCTAGTACGGCTAGCGGTCGTAGCACAGATACGCAGTATTTT
CDR3aa: CSASTASGRSTDTQYF
d_gene: TRBD2
j_gene: TRBJ2-3
abundance: -
v_gene: TRBV20-1

CDR3nt: TGTGCCAGCAGTGCCCAAACCTACAATGAGCAGTTCTTC
CDR3aa: CASSAQTYNEQFF
d_gene: -
j_gene: TRBJ2-1
abundance: few
v_gene: TRBV6-1

CDR3nt: TGTGCCAGCAGTGACCGGGGGGACTTCCAGTTCTTC
CDR3aa: CASSDRGDFQFF
d_gene: TRBD2
j_gene: TRBJ2-1
abundance: once
v_gene: TRBV6-4

CDR3nt: TGTGCCAGCAGCTTAACGACTTGGATGGGGGCGGCCGGGGAGCTGTTTTTT
CDR3aa: CASSLTTWMGAAGELFF
d_gene: -
j_gene: TRBJ2-2
abundance: -
v_gene: TRBV7-3

CDR3nt: TGTGCCAGCAGCCCAAGGACAGGTTTTATGTACATGACCATATATTTT
CDR3aa: CASSPRTGFMYMTIYF
d_gene: TRBD1
j_gene: TRBJ1-3
abundance: many
v_gene: TRBV28

CDR3nt: TGTGCCAGCAGTACTCGGGGTCTCTCTGGAAACACCATATATTTT
CDR3aa: CASSTRGLSGNTIYF
d_gene: -
j_gene: TRBJ1-3
abundance: -
v_gene: TRBV28

CDR3nt: TGCGCCAGCAGCCAAGAAGGTCCTAACTATGGCTACACCTTC
CDR3aa: CASSQEGPNYGYTF
d_gene: -
j_gene: TRBJ1-2
abundance: few
v_gene: TRBV4-1

CDR3nt: TGCGCCAGCAGCTTGCTAGCGGGAACAGGCAATGAGCAGTTCTTC
CDR3aa: CASSLLAGTGNEQFF
d_gene: TRBD2
j_gene: TRBJ2-1
abundance: -
v_gene: TRBV5-1

CDR3nt: TGCGCCAGCAGCCAAGGGGCTGGACGGGGTATGAACACTGAAGCTTTCTTT
CDR3aa: CASSQGAGRGMNTEAFF
d_gene: -
j_gene: TRBJ1-1
abundance: -
v_gene: TRBV5-1

CDR3nt: TGTGCCAGCAGCCAGGCCCTCGAGGGGGGAGAAGCTTTCTTT
CDR3aa: CASSQALEGGEAFF
d_gene: -
j_gene: TRBJ1-1
abundance: many
v_gene: TRBV3-1

CDR3nt: TGCAGTGCAAGGGGTCTAGCCGGGCAGTTCTTC
CDR3aa: CSARGLAGQFF
d_gene: -
j_gene: TRBJ2-1
abundance: -
v_gene: TRBV20-1

CDR3nt: TGTGCCAGCAGCTCCGGGACAGGGAATACCTATGGCTACACCTTC
CDR3aa: CASSSGTGNTYGYTF
d_gene: TRBD1
j_gene: TRBJ1-2
abundance: many
v_gene: TRBV11-2

CDR3nt: TGTGTCACCAGCCATTCTTATGGACTAGCGGGATCCTACGAGCAGTACTTC
CDR3aa: CVTSHSYGLAGSYEQYF
d_gene: TRBD2
j_gene: TRBJ2-7
abundance: -
v_gene: TRBV15

CDR3nt: TGTGCCAGCTCACCGCGGGACACCTACGAGCAGTACTTC
CDR3aa: CASSPRDTYEQYF
d_gene: -
j_gene: TRBJ2-7
abundance: many
v_gene: TRBV18

CDR3nt: TGTGCCAGCTCACCACCGGGAAGCCAAGAGACCCAGTACTTC
CDR3aa: CASSPPGSQETQYF
d_gene: -
j_gene: TRBJ2-5
abundance: many
v_gene: TRBV18

CDR3nt: TGTGCCAGCAGCCAAGCAGTCGCGGAACGCAGCCAGGGGACCCAGTACTTC
CDR3aa: CASSQAVAERSQGTQYF
d_gene: -
j_gene: TRBJ2-5
abundance: few
v_gene: TRBV3-1

CDR3nt: TGCGCCAGCAGCCCGACGGGAGGCAGCCATGAAAAACTGTTTTTT
CDR3aa: CASSPTGGSHEKLFF
d_gene: -
j_gene: TRBJ1-4
abundance: many
v_gene: TRBV5-1

CDR3nt: TGCGCCAGCAGACAAACAGTCCATACTAATGAAAAACTGTTTTTT
CDR3aa: CASRQTVHTNEKLFF
d_gene: -
j_gene: TRBJ1-4
abundance: many
v_gene: TRBV5-1

CDR3nt: TGTGCCAGCAGTGCCCGGAGGGGGAACTACGAGCAGTACTTC
CDR3aa: CASSARRGNYEQYF
d_gene: -
j_gene: TRBJ2-7
abundance: many
v_gene: TRBV6-1

CDR3nt: TGTGCCAGCAGCTTAGCTTTAGGGGTGACCTATGGCTACACCTTC
CDR3aa: CASSLALGVTYGYTF
d_gene: -
j_gene: TRBJ1-2
abundance: -
v_gene: TRBV7-8

CDR3nt: TGTGCCATCATGAGAGGGACAGGGTACTCCTACGAGCAGTACTTC
CDR3aa: CAIMRGTGYSYEQYF
d_gene: TRBD1
j_gene: TRBJ2-7
abundance: -
v_gene: TRBV10-3

CDR3nt: TGTGCCAGCAGTAGGTCAGATACGCAGTATTTT
CDR3aa: CASSRSDTQYF
d_gene: -
j_gene: TRBJ2-3
abundance: many
v_gene: TRBV25-1

CDR3nt: TGCGCCAGCAGCCAAGGAGTAACCTACGAGCAGTACTTC
CDR3aa: CASSQGVTYEQYF
d_gene: -
j_gene: TRBJ2-7
abundance: few
v_gene: TRBV4-1

CDR3nt: TGTGCCACCTCCAGAGGGGGCGGGAGCTACAATGAGCAGTTCTTC
CDR3aa: CATSRGGGSYNEQFF
d_gene: -
j_gene: TRBJ2-1
abundance: -
v_gene: TRBV24-1

CDR3nt: TGTGCCAGCAGCCCCCTCTGGGAGCAGTTCTTC
CDR3aa: CASSPLWEQFF
d_gene: -
j_gene: TRBJ2-1
abundance: -
v_gene: TRBV25-1

CDR3nt: TGCAGCGTTGATACTCGTGTGTATGGCTACACCTTC
CDR3aa: CSVDTRVYGYTF
d_gene: -
j_gene: TRBJ1-2
abundance: many
v_gene: TRBV29-1

CDR3nt: TGTGCCACCCAAGCCGGGACAGGGGCTGAATACAATGAGCAGTTCTTC
CDR3aa: CATQAGTGAEYNEQFF
d_gene: TRBD1
j_gene: TRBJ2-1
abundance: many
v_gene: TRBV24-1

CDR3nt: TGTGCCAGCAGCGGCCGTAACACTGAAGCTTTCTTT
CDR3aa: CASSGRNTEAFF
d_gene: -
j_gene: TRBJ1-1
abundance: many
v_gene: TRBV9

CDR3nt: TGTGCCAGCAGTTTATTAGGGGTGGGCTACACCTTC
CDR3aa: CASSLLGVGYTF
d_gene: -
j_gene: TRBJ1-2
abundance: many
v_gene: TRBV27

CDR3nt: TGTGCCAGCAGTGGAGCGTCCGGGGGGCGCGGGTCCTACAATGAGCAGTTCTTC
CDR3aa: CASSGASGGRGSYNEQFF
d_gene: -
j_gene: TRBJ2-1
abundance: few
v_gene: TRBV2